The 26 T cell receptor beta chains given below trace back to one sample, sequenced in a study of Ad26.COV2.S vaccination and SARS-CoV-2 variants. Libraries were prepared by immunoSEQ multiplex PCR; TCRdb keeps only in-frame clonotypes and omits some of them. The table has 180,000 or so clones, 87% seen once. The sequences come from peripheral blood, collected after recovery from COVID-19. These receptors all stem from a human donor who had recovered from COVID-19.

The chain has TRBV5-4 and TRBJ1-2, with a tentative D call TRBD1 (6 bases). This CDR3 region has 14 residues. CDR1 SGHNT and CDR2 YYREEE come from the germline V gene (reference sequence). Trimming removed 1 base from V and 7 bases from J, with 14 bases in between. The CDR3 nucleotides are TGTGCCAGCAGCTTGAACAGGGACGGAGGTGGCTACACCTTC. Translated, it gives CASSLNRDGGGYTF.

The V call is TRBV18, the J call TRBJ2-7; no definite D call. V lost 3 bases to trimming and J lost 5 bases, with 14 bases between them. The CDR3 has 14 amino acids. Germline values: CDR1 KGHSH, CDR2 LQKENI. For the CDR3, the DNA is TGTGCCAGCTCACCCGTTCTCACAACGGACGAGCAGTACTTC. This sequence encodes CASSPVLTTDEQYF. The variable domain in full, with the rest retrieved from reference TRBV18 and TRBJ2-7, is NAGVMQNPRHLVRRRGQEARLRCSPMKGHSHVYWYRQLPEEGLKFMVYLQKENIIDESGMPKERFSAEFPKEGPSILRIQQVVRGDSAAYFCASSPVLTTDEQYFGPGTRLTVT.

This clone was counted between two and nine times. The chain couples TRBV5-1 to TRBJ1-6, with no clear D. CDR3 length: 13 residues. The germline gives CDR1 SGHRS, CDR2 YFSETQ. Trimming took 7 bases from V and 10 from J, leaving 15 bases between them. DNA of the CDR3: TGCGCCAGCTACGACGGGCATGGATCACCCCTCCACTTT. Encoded protein: CASYDGHGSPLHF. Based on the CDR3 plus reference TRBV5-1 and TRBJ1-6, the full variable domain is KAGVTQTPRYLIKTRGQQVTLSCSPISGHRSVSWYQQTPGQGLQFLFEYFSETQRNKGNFPGRFSGRQFSNSRSEMNVSTLELGDSALYLCASYDGHGSPLHFGNGTRLTVT.

This chain connects TRBV6-6 to TRBJ1-2, with D unresolved. CDR3 length: 12 amino acids. Trimming took off 5 bases at V and 3 bases at J, with 7 bases between the two ends. Per germline, CDR1 MNHNY and CDR2 SVGAGI (reference sequence). The CDR3: CASSTDYYGYTF. CDR3 bases: TGTGCCAGCAGTACTGACTACTATGGCTACACCTTC.

The V call is TRBV19, the J call TRBJ2-2; possibly TRBD1 for D (5 bases). The CDR3 runs to 14 residues. The germline V gene has CDR1 LNHDA and CDR2 SQIVND (reference sequence). Trimming removed 3 bases at V and 3 bases at J, with 8 bases between. The CDR3, as DNA: TGTGCCAGTAGTATCGCAGGGTACACCGGGGAGCTGTTTTTT. This encodes CASSIAGYTGELFF.

V gene TRBV2 combines with J gene TRBJ1-2, with TRBD1 matching 8 bases. The V segment lost 5 bases and the J segment 4 bases; nucleotides outside the gene matches: 6. The CDR3 has 14 amino acids. Germline V CDR1 and CDR2: SNHLY, FYNNEI. The CDR3 DNA follows: TGTGCCAGCAGTCCCGACAGGGGCGGCTATGGCTACACCTTC. It specifies CASSPDRGGYGYTF. Full variable domain (rest looked up from reference TRBV2 and TRBJ1-2): EPEVTQTPSHQVTQMGQEVILRCVPISNHLYFYWYRQILGQKVEFLVSFYNNEISEKSEIFDDQFSVERPDGSNFTLKIRSTKLEDSAMYFCASSPDRGGYGYTFGSGTRLTVV.

The V gene is TRBV5-6, the J gene TRBJ2-5; possible D gene TRBD1, 5 bases. Germline assignment: CDR1 SGHDT and CDR2 YYEEEE. The length of the CDR3 is 14 residues. V shed 3 bases and J shed 1 base, with 10 bases lying between them. The CDR3 bases are TGTGCCAGCAGCTGGGGCAGAACCCAAGAGACCCAGTACTTC. It yields the protein CASSWGRTQETQYF. The variable domain in full, completed from reference TRBV5-6 and TRBJ2-5, reads DAGVTQSPTHLIKTRGQQVTLRCSPKSGHDTVSWYQQALGQGPQFIFQYYEEEERQRGNFPDRFSGHQFPNYSSELNVNALLLGDSALYLCASSWGRTQETQYFGPGTRLLVL.

DNA of the CDR3: TGTGCCAGCAGTTACCCGACAGGGGGGAGAAACATTCAGTACTTC. Its translation is CASSYPTGGRNIQYF. The chain is built from TRBV6-5 and TRBJ2-4, with 9 bases matching TRBD1. V shed 2 bases, J shed 6 bases, and the junction held 5 bases outside the gene matches. The germline CDR1 and CDR2 sequences are MNHEY and SVGAGI. The CDR3 is 15 amino acids.

This sequence joins TRBV12-5 and TRBJ1-1; D is perhaps TRBD1 (6 bases). Germline assignment: CDR1 LGHNT and CDR2 FRNRAP. V was clipped by 5 bases and J by 3 bases, with 13 bases between them. The CDR3 runs 14 residues. CDR3 amino acids: CASGLGGRDTEAFF. In nucleotides, the CDR3 is TGTGCTAGTGGTCTGGGGGGGCGAGACACTGAAGCTTTCTTT.

The chain recombines TRBV7-2 with TRBJ2-5; D possibly corresponds to TRBD1 (5 bases). The CDR3 loop spans 13 amino acids. Germline CDR1 reads SGHTA; CDR2 reads FQGNSA. Trimming shortened V by 5 bases and J by 5 bases, and 12 bases separated the two germline ends. CDR3 nucleotide sequence: TGTGCCAGCAGCAGGGGAAAGGGGGAGACCCAGTACTTC. Its protein product is CASSRGKGETQYF.

This chain uses TRBV11-2 with TRBJ1-2; D possibly corresponds to TRBD1 (5 bases). This CDR3 spans 12 amino acids. Trimming cost V 1 base and J 8 bases, with 8 bases left between them. From germline, CDR1 is SGHAT and CDR2 FQNNGV. In DNA, the CDR3 is TGTGCCAGCAGCTTAGGGGGGATCGGCTACACCTTC. Protein product: CASSLGGIGYTF.

V usage is TRBV19 and J usage is TRBJ1-2; tentative D call: TRBD1 (5 bases). The CDR3 consists of 16 residues. Per germline, CDR1 LNHDA and CDR2 SQIVND (reference sequence). V shed 5 bases and J shed 5 bases, with 21 bases lying between them. In DNA form, the CDR3 reads TGTGCCAGTAGTTTAACCGGGGGAGCGGGGTTGTATGGCTACACCTTC. Amino acids: CASSLTGGAGLYGYTF.

The V gene is TRBV15, the J gene TRBJ1-2, with 7 bases fitting TRBD1. Germline-derived CDR1 and CDR2 are LNHNV and YYDKDF (reference sequence). This CDR3 contains 13 residues. Unmatched junction bases numbered 2, after V lost 5 bases and J lost 2 bases. The CDR3 here is CATSLQGNYGYTF. The CDR3, as DNA: TGTGCCACCAGCTTACAGGGGAACTATGGCTACACCTTC.

The chain employs TRBV5-6 and TRBJ1-2; tentative D call: TRBD1 (6 bases). Trimming took 0 bases from V and 5 from J, leaving 17 bases between them. CDR3 length equals 16 residues. CDR1 SGHDT and CDR2 YYEEEE come from the germline V gene. The CDR3 bases are TGTGCCAGCAGCTTGGAAGGAGTCAGGGGATGGTATGGCTACACCTTC. Its translation: CASSLEGVRGWYGYTF.

The chain combines TRBV28 with TRBJ2-7; D call uncertain. The CDR3 spans 12 residues. Germline CDR1 is MDHEN and CDR2 is SYDVKM. The V gene lost 6 bases and the J gene lost 1 base, with 7 bases spanning the gap. The CDR3 bases are TGTGCCAGCAGCCTCTTTTCCTACGAGCAGTACTTC. Amino acid sequence: CASSLFSYEQYF.

The rearrangement joins TRBV6-5 to TRBJ1-1, with D possibly matching TRBD1 (6 bases). Trimming cost V 6 bases and J 3 bases, with 17 bases left between them. The CDR3 consists of 15 residues. Germline lookup yields CDR1 MNHEY and CDR2 SVGAGI. CDR3: CASSQATGFDTEAFF. The CDR3 DNA reads TGTGCCAGCAGCCAAGCTACAGGGTTTGACACTGAAGCTTTCTTT.

The chain uses TRBV9 and TRBJ1-1; TRBD1 matches 10 bases. Germline assignment: CDR1 SGDLS and CDR2 YYNGEE. The CDR3 has 15 residues. V shed 4 bases, J shed 5 bases, and the junction held 8 bases outside the gene matches. The CDR3 loop reads CASSSGTGAGTEAFF. CDR3 nucleotide sequence: TGTGCCAGCAGCAGCGGGACAGGGGCGGGGACTGAAGCTTTCTTT.

The rearrangement uses TRBV27 and TRBJ2-2; D not certain. V was pared by 7 bases and J by 3 bases, with 12 bases between. The CDR3 covers 14 residues. Germline CDR1 is MNHEY and CDR2 is SMNVEV (reference sequence). The DNA of the CDR3 is TGTGCCAGCACCCAAATTCACTACACCGGGGAGCTGTTTTTT. As protein: CASTQIHYTGELFF.

The chain's CDR3 is CASSQENRASPLHF. The CDR3 region has the DNA TGTGCCAGCAGCCAAGAAAATCGTGCTTCACCCCTCCACTTT. The V call is TRBV14, the J call TRBJ1-6; D is uncertain. CDR3 length equals 14 residues. The V gene lost 0 bases and the J gene lost 9 bases, with 9 bases spanning the gap. Germline assignment: CDR1 SGHDN and CDR2 FVKESK.

This sequence joins TRBV29-1 and TRBJ2-5; D is undetermined. V lost 6 bases, J lost 1 base, and 9 bases lay in between. CDR1 is SQVTM, CDR2 ANQGSEA, per germline. The CDR3 is 12 residues long. The CDR3 spells CSVRYAQETQYF. The CDR3, as DNA: TGCAGCGTCCGGTATGCCCAAGAGACCCAGTACTTC.

The rearrangement joins TRBV18 to TRBJ1-3; a possible D gene is TRBD1 (5 bases). V lost 0 bases and J 1 base, leaving 7 bases between the germline ends. The length of the CDR3 is 15 residues. Germline-derived CDR1 and CDR2 are KGHSH and LQKENI. The CDR3 spells CASSPPRQSGNTIYF. In DNA form, the CDR3 reads TGTGCCAGCTCACCACCCCGACAGTCTGGAAACACCATATATTTT.

V usage is TRBV9 and J usage is TRBJ2-7; the match to TRBD2 covers 8 bases. Per germline, CDR1 SGDLS and CDR2 YYNGEE. The CDR3 extends over 16 amino acids. Trimming at V came to 0 bases and at J to 7 bases, leaving 12 bases not matched to a gene. DNA for the CDR3: TGTGCCAGCAGCGTAGGGCGGGCTAGCGGGTTCTGGGAGCAGTACTTC. Residues: CASSVGRASGFWEQYF.

This clone was found a few times. The chain is built from TRBV2 and TRBJ1-1; D gene unclear. CDR1 is SNHLY, CDR2 FYNNEI, per germline. Trimming stripped 6 bases from V and 2 bases from J, with 4 bases between. The CDR3 totals 11 residues. The CDR3 spells CASSDNTEAFF. CDR3 bases: TGTGCCAGCAGCGATAACACTGAAGCTTTCTTT.

The chain couples TRBV11-3 to TRBJ1-6, with 10 bases aligning to TRBD1. V lost 6 bases and J lost 7; bases outside the gene matches: 6. Germline loops: CDR1 SGHNT, CDR2 YENEEA. The CDR3 is 15 amino acids. In DNA, the CDR3 is TGTGCCAGCAGTTGCCCGGGACAGGGGAATTCACCCCTCCACTTT. Protein: CASSCPGQGNSPLHF.

Concerning this clone itself: Other DNA sequences within the sample encode an identical CDR3. This sequence joins TRBV19 and TRBJ1-1; D is possibly TRBD1 (6 bases). Germline lookup yields CDR1 LNHDA and CDR2 SQIVND (reference sequence). V dropped 1 base and J dropped 0 bases, with 9 bases sitting between them. The CDR3 covers 15 residues. The CDR3 DNA is TGTGCCAGTAGTATAGGGGGGCACTTGAACACTGAAGCTTTCTTT. Its translation is CASSIGGHLNTEAFF. The complete variable domain, with remaining parts taken from reference TRBV19 and TRBJ1-1, reads DGGITQSPKYLFRKEGQNVTLSCEQNLNHDAMYWYRQDPGQGLRLIYYSQIVNDFQKGDIAEGYSVSREKKESFPLTVTSAQKNPTAFYLCASSIGGHLNTEAFFGQGTRLTVV.

CDR3 loop: CAWSGPPWGNEKLFF. In nucleotides, the CDR3 is TGTGCCTGGAGTGGCCCACCCTGGGGTAATGAAAAACTGTTTTTT. This chain joins TRBV30 and TRBJ1-4, with D unresolved. The germline V gene encodes CDR1 GTSNPN and CDR2 SVGIG (reference sequence). V was pared by 1 base and J by 4 bases, with 13 bases between. The CDR3 spans 15 residues. Full variable domain (outside the CDR3, taken from reference TRBV30 and TRBJ1-4): SQTIHQWPATLVQPVGSPLSLECTVEGTSNPNLYWYRQAAGRGLQLLFYSVGIGQISSEVPQNLSASRPQDRQFILSSKKLLLSDSGFYLCAWSGPPWGNEKLFFGSGTQLSVL.